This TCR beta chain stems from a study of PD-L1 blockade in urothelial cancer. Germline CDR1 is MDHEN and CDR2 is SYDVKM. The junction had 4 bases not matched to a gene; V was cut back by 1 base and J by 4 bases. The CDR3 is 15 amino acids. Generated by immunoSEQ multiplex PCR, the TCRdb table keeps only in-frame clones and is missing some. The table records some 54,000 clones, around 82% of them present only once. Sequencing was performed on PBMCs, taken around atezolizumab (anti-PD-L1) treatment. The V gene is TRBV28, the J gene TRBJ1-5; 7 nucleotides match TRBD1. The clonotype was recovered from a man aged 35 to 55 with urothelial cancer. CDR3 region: CASSLSGTENQPQHF. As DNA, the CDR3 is TGTGCCAGCAGTTTATCCGGGACAGAGAATCAGCCCCAGCATTTT.